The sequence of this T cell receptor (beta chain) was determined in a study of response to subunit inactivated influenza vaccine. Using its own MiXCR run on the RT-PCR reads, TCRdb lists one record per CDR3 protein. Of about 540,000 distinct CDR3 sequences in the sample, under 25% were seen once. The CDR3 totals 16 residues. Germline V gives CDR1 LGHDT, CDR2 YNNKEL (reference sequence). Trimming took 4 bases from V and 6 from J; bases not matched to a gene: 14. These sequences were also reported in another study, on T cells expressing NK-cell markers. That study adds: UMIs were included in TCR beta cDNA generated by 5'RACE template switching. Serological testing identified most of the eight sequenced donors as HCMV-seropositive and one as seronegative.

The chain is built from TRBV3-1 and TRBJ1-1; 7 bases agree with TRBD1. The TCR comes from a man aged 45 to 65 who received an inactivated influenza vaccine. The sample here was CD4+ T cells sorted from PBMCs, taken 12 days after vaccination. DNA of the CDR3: TGTGCCAGCAGCCCAACCGGAGGGACAGCGGTGGCTGAAGCTTTCTTT. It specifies CASSPTGGTAVAEAFF.